These 21 T cell receptor beta chains originate from one sample sequenced in a study of blood T cell repertoires in COVID-19. The method was immunoSEQ multiplex PCR; TCRdb's version includes in-frame clones alone and lacks a portion of them. The sample gives around 300,000 clones, approximately 88% of which show up once; 6% to 7% is in the top ten. Source material: PBMCs or T cells enriched from blood (not recorded which). These receptors originate from a woman aged 40 to 50 who had recovered from COVID-19.

The chain uses TRBV30 and TRBJ2-7; a possible D gene is TRBD1 (6 bases). Germline V CDR1 and CDR2: GTSNPN, SVGIG (reference sequence). V lost 5 bases to trimming and J lost 9 bases, with 20 bases between them. The CDR3 extends over 13 amino acids. CDR3 loop: CAWGGRQVLGQYF. The CDR3, as DNA: TGTGCCTGGGGAGGCCGACAGGTCCTAGGGCAGTACTTC.

V is TRBV28 and J is TRBJ2-3; perhaps TRBD2 as D (7 bases). From germline, CDR1 is MDHEN and CDR2 SYDVKM. V dropped 8 bases and J dropped 4 bases, with 25 bases sitting between them. This CDR3 has 17 residues. CDR3: CASWGGWSASRADTQYF. The CDR3 region has the DNA TGTGCCAGCTGGGGGGGCTGGAGCGCTTCCAGGGCAGATACGCAGTATTTT.

This clone occurred a few times. The chain has TRBV4-2 and TRBJ2-2; TRBD2 is a possible D gene (6 bases). V gave up 0 bases and J gave up 6 bases, with 8 bases separating them. CDR3 length: 14 amino acids. The germline V gene has CDR1 LGHNA and CDR2 YNFKEQ. CDR3 coding DNA: TGTGCCAGCAGCCAAGAGGGGGGTGCCGGGGAGCTGTTTTTT. It specifies CASSQEGGAGELFF.

This rearrangement joins TRBV27 to TRBJ2-5, with D possibly matching TRBD1 (7 bases). V lost 5 bases to trimming and J lost 5 bases, with 18 bases between them. Germline V gene sequence: CDR1 MNHEY, CDR2 SMNVEV (reference sequence). The CDR3 runs 15 residues. The CDR3 loop reads CASSPTPRGRETQYF. Here the CDR3 DNA reads TGTGCCAGCAGTCCAACCCCCAGGGGGAGGGAGACCCAGTACTTC.

This chain uses TRBV7-3 with TRBJ2-5, with a tentative D call TRBD2 (5 bases). The CDR3 has 18 residues. The V gene lost 2 bases and the J gene lost 1 base, with 20 bases spanning the gap. Germline CDR1 and CDR2: SGHTA and FQGTGA. The CDR3 is CASSLFSRSGGTQETQYF. CDR3 DNA sequence: TGTGCCAGCAGCTTATTTAGTCGGAGCGGCGGTACCCAAGAGACCCAGTACTTC.

Points on this clone: The same CDR3 arises from other DNA sequences in this sample as well. The chain couples TRBV9 to TRBJ1-3; TRBD1 is a possible D gene (6 bases). Trimming left V 0 bases short and J 1 base short, with 11 bases between. The CDR3 sequence is 16 residues long. In germline, CDR1 is SGDLS, CDR2 YYNGEE. CDR3 sequence: CASSVAQGRSGNTIYF. CDR3 DNA: TGTGCCAGCAGCGTAGCACAGGGAAGGTCTGGAAACACCATATATTTT.

V gene TRBV11-3 combines with J gene TRBJ2-1, with 9 bases fitting TRBD2. V dropped 5 bases and J dropped 6; count of bases not matched to a gene: 11. The CDR3 covers 16 residues. CDR1 is SGHNT, CDR2 YENEEA, per germline. CDR3 sequence (DNA): TGTGCCAGCAGCGGGGGCTGGCGGGAGGGAGGCAATGAGCAGTTCTTC. Its translation is CASSGGWREGGNEQFF.

The rearrangement links TRBV4-1 to TRBJ2-1, with 10 bases that match TRBD2. CDR1 is MGHRA and CDR2 is YSYEKL in the germline V gene. This CDR3 contains 16 residues. Trimming at V came to 6 bases and at J to 4 bases, leaving 9 bases not matched to a gene. The chain's CDR3 is CASSQRGLAEYNEQFF. The CDR3, as DNA: TGCGCCAGCAGTCAGAGAGGACTAGCGGAATACAATGAGCAGTTCTTC.

J is TRBJ2-1 and V is TRBV5-1; TRBD1 agrees at 9 bases. This CDR3 comprises 15 residues. The trim removed 0 bases at V and 6 bases at J, leaving 4 bases unmatched. The germline V gene has CDR1 SGHRS and CDR2 YFSETQ. CDR3 nucleotides: TGCGCCAGCAGCTTGGCGGGACAGGGATTCAATGAGCAGTTCTTC. It is translated as CASSLAGQGFNEQFF.

This chain uses TRBV30 with TRBJ2-1; 8 bases fit TRBD2. CDR1 and CDR2 (germline): GTSNPN, SVGIG (reference sequence). Trimming removed 4 bases from V and 4 bases from J; junction bases left unmatched: 6. There are 14 residues in the CDR3. CDR3 bases: TGTGCCTGGATACGGGAGGGCCATTACAATGAGCAGTTCTTC. This sequence encodes CAWIREGHYNEQFF.

The chain links TRBV28 to TRBJ2-1; D possibly corresponds to TRBD2 (7 bases). Germline V gene data show CDR1 as MDHEN and CDR2 as SYDVKM. There are 15 residues in the CDR3. Trimming left V 10 bases short and J 7 bases short, with 23 bases between. Here the CDR3 reads CATKEGGGPGNEQFF. CDR3 nucleotides: TGTGCCACCAAGGAGGGGGGAGGGCCGGGTAATGAGCAGTTCTTC.

This clone has only one observation. The rearrangement joins TRBV19 to TRBJ2-2; 11 bases are a match to TRBD1. Germline V CDR1 and CDR2: LNHDA, SQIVND (reference sequence). The CDR3 is 16 residues long. The junction had 7 bases not matched to a gene; V was cut back by 3 bases and J by 7 bases. The CDR3 reads CASSITGTGGVGELFF. CDR3 nucleotides: TGTGCCAGTAGTATCACCGGGACAGGGGGGGTCGGGGAGCTGTTTTTT.

The chain couples TRBV7-8 to TRBJ2-6; possibly TRBD1 for D (5 bases). V was pared by 5 bases and J by 2 bases, with 13 bases between. Germline V gives CDR1 SGHVS, CDR2 FQNEAQ. The CDR3 covers 16 residues. CDR3 protein: CASSQTRQTGANVLTF. The CDR3 region has the DNA TGTGCCAGCAGCCAGACGCGACAGACTGGGGCCAACGTCCTGACTTTC.

This sequence joins TRBV28 and TRBJ2-5; tentative D call: TRBD1 (6 bases). This CDR3 comprises 13 residues. V was cut by 6 bases and J by 2 bases, with 10 bases left in between. Per germline, CDR1 MDHEN and CDR2 SYDVKM. CDR3 bases: TGTGCCAGCAGAACAGGGTGGCAAGAGACCCAGTACTTC. It yields the protein CASRTGWQETQYF.

As regards this clone: Different DNA sequences within this sample yield the same CDR3. The CDR3 nucleotides are TGTGCCAGCAGCCTGGACTCCTCTGGAAACACCATATATTTT. The encoded protein is CASSLDSSGNTIYF. V gene TRBV7-2 combines with J gene TRBJ1-3; D gene ambiguous. CDR3 length: 14 residues. V lost 5 bases, J lost 0 bases, and 8 bases lay in between. The germline V gene encodes CDR1 SGHTA and CDR2 FQGNSA.

The chain links TRBV10-1 to TRBJ2-1; D is unresolved. The V end lost 4 bases, the J end lost 10 bases, and 11 bases lay between the germline ends. CDR1 WNHNN and CDR2 SYGVQD come from the germline V gene (reference sequence). This CDR3 is built from 12 residues. The CDR3 reads CASSGQRGEQFF. CDR3 nucleotides: TGCGCCAGCAGTGGGCAGCGAGGAGAGCAGTTCTTC.

The rearrangement uses TRBV5-4 and TRBJ2-5; possibly TRBD2 for D (6 bases). V lost 4 bases, J lost 4 bases, and 11 bases lay in between. The germline V gene encodes CDR1 SGHNT and CDR2 YYREEE (reference sequence). This CDR3 is 13 amino acids long. The CDR3 loop reads CASSKAGGETQYF. CDR3 DNA: TGTGCCAGCAGCAAGGCCGGGGGAGAGACCCAGTACTTC. The entire variable domain, with the rest obtained from reference TRBV5-4 and TRBJ2-5, is as follows: ETGVTQSPTHLIKTRGQQVTLRCSSQSGHNTVSWYQQALGQGPQFIFQYYREEENGRGNFPPRFSGLQFPNYSSELNVNALELDDSALYLCASSKAGGETQYFGPGTRLLVL.

As to this clone: A read error may produce the germline difference seen at one junction end. The V gene is TRBV5-8, the J gene TRBJ1-1, with a weak D call TRBD1 (6 bases). In germline, CDR1 is SGHTS, CDR2 YDEGEE. CDR3 size: 14 residues. Here the CDR3 reads CASTLYRVQAEAFF. DNA of the CDR3: TGTGCCAGCACCTTGTACAGGGTGCAGGCCGAAGCTTTCTTT. The whole variable domain, remainder taken from reference TRBV5-8 and TRBJ1-1, is EAGVTQSPTHLIKTRGQQATLRCSPISGHTSVYWYQQALGLGLQFLLWYDEGEERNRGNFPPRFSGRQFPNYSSELNVNALELEDSALYLCASTLYRVQAEAFFGQGTRLTVV.

This chain connects TRBV28 to TRBJ1-4, with D perhaps TRBD1 (5 bases). The germline gives CDR1 MDHEN, CDR2 SYDVKM. The CDR3 has 15 amino acids. V lost 6 bases to trimming and J lost 7 bases, with 18 bases between them. The CDR3 DNA is TGTGCCAGCAGGCCACCCAGTCCCGGGGGTGAAAAACTGTTTTTT. Encoded protein: CASRPPSPGGEKLFF.

The chain links TRBV2 to TRBJ1-5, with TRBD1 as a possible D gene (6 bases). This CDR3 spans 13 amino acids. The V end lost 7 bases, the J end lost 4 bases, and 11 bases lay between the germline ends. Germline V CDR1 and CDR2: SNHLY, FYNNEI. CDR3 region: CASTGGWNQPQHF. In DNA form, the CDR3 reads TGTGCCAGCACGGGGGGCTGGAATCAGCCCCAGCATTTT.

The chain couples TRBV6-5 to TRBJ1-6; D is perhaps TRBD1 (5 bases). Germline lookup yields CDR1 MNHEY and CDR2 SVGAGI. V dropped 6 bases and J dropped 13 bases, with 13 bases sitting between them. This CDR3 contains 12 residues. As DNA, the CDR3 is TGTGCCAGCAGATTGGGAAGGGGTCCCCTCCACTTT. Protein sequence: CASRLGRGPLHF.